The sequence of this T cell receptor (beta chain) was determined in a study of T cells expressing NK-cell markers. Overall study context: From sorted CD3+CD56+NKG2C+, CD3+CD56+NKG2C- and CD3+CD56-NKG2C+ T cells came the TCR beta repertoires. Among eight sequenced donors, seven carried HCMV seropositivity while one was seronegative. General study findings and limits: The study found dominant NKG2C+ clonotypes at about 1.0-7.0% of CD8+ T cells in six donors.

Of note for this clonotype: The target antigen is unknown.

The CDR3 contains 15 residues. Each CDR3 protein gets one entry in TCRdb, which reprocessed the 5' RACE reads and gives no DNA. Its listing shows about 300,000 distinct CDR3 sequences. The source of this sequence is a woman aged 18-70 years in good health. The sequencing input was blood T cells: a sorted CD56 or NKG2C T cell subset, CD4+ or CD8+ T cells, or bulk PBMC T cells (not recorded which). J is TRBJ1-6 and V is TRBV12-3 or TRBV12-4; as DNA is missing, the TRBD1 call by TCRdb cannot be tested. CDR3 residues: CASSLDGALNSPLHF.